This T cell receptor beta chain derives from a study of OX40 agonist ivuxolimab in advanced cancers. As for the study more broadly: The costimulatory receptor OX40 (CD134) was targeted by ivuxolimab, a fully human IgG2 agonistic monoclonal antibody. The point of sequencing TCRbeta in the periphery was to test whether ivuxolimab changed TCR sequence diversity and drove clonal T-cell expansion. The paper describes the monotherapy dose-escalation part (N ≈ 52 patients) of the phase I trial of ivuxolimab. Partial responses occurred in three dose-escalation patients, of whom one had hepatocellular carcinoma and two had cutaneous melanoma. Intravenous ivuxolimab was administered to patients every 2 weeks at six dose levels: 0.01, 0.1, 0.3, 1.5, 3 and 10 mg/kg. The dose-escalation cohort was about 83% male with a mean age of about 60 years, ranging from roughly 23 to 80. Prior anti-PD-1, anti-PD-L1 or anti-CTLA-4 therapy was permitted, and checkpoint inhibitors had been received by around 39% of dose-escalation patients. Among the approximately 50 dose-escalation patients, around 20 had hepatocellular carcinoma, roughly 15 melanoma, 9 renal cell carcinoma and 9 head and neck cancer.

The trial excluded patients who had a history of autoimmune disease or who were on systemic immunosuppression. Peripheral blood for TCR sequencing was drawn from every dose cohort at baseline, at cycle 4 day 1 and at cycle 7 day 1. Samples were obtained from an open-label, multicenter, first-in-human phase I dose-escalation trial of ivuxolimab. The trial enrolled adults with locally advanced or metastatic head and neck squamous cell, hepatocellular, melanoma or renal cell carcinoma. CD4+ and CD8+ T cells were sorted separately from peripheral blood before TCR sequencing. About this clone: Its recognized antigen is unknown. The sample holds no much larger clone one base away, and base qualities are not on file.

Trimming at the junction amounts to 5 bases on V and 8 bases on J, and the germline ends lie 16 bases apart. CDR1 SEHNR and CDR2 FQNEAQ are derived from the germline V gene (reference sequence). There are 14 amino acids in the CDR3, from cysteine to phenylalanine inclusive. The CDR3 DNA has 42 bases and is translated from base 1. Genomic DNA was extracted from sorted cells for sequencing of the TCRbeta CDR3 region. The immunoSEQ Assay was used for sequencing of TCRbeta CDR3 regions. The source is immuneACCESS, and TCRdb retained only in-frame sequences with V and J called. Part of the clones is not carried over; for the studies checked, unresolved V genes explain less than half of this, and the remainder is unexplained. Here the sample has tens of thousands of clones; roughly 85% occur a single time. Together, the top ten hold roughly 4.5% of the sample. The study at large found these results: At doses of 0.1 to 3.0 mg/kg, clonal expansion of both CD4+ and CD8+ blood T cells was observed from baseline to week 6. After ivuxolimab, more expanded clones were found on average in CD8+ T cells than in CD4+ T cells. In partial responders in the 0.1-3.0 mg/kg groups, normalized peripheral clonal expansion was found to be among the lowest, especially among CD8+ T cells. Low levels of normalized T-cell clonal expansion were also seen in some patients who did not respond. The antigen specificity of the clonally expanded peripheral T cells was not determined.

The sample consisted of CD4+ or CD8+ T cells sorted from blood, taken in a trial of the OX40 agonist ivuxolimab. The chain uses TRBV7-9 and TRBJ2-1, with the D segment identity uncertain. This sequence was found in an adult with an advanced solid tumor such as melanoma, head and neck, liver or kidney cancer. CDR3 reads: CASSTPRSADEQFF. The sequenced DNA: TGTGCCAGCAGCACCCCACGTTCGGCCGATGAGCAGTTCTTC.